Sequencing of this T cell receptor beta chain was carried out in a study of spatial heterogeneity in lung cancer. Study-wide background: Detected beta-chain sequences consistently exceeded alpha-chain sequences.

Single TCR cDNA molecules each had their own unique molecular identifier. One entry per CDR3 protein results from TCRdb running MiXCR on the 5' RACE reads. The sample includes roughly 49,000 distinct CDR3 sequences, approximately 7% of them seen just once. Described time point: sample taken at primary tumor resection. The study sequenced unsorted whole RNA from tumor, nontumor lung or frozen PBMC. Study-wide results and caveats: Ubiquitous expanded tumor TCRs showed up in blood more at resection than follow-up.

This clonotype was counted at least ten times. Its antigen is as yet unknown. V dropped 8 bases and J dropped 8 bases, with 13 bases sitting between them. CDR3 size: 12 residues. Specimen: PBMCs, collected at surgery. This clonotype originated in a female donor with early-stage non-small cell lung cancer. The genes are TRBV23-1 and TRBJ2-1; no firm D call. TRBV23-1 is noted as an ORF with a role that remains uncertain. DNA of the CDR3: TGCGCCAGCTTTGCAAGACGGGATGAGCAGTTCTTC. It encodes CASFARRDEQFF.